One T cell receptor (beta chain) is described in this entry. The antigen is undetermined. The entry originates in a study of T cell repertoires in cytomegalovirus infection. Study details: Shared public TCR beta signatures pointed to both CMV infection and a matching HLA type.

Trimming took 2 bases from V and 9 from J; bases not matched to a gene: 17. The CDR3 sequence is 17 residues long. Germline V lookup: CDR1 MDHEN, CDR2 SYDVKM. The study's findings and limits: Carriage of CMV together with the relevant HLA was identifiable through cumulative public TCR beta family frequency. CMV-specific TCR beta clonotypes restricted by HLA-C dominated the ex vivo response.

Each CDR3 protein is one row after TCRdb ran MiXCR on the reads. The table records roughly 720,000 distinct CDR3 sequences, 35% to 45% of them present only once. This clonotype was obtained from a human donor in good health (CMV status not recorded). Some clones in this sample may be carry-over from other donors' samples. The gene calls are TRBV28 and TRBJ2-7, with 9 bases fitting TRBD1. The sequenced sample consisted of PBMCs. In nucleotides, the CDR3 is TGTGCCAGCAGTTTAGCCTGGGCCGGGACAGGGCCCTCCGGGCAGTACTTC. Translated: CASSLAWAGTGPSGQYF.